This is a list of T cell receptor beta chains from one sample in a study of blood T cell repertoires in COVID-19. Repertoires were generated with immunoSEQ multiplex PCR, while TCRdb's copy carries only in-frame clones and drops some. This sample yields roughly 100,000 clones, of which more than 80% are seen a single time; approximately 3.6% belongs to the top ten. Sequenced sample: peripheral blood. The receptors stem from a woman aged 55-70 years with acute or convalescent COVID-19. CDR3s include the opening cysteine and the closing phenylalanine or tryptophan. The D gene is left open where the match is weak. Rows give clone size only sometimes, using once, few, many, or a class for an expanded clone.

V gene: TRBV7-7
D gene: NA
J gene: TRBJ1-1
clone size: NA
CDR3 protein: CASSLGRVPEAFF
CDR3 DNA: TGTGCTAGCAGCTTAGGCAGGGTACCTGAAGCTTTCTTT

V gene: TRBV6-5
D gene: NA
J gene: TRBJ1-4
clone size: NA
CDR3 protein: CASSYSQGNEKLFF
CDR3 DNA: TGTGCCAGCAGTTACTCACAGGGAAATGAAAAACTGTTTTTT

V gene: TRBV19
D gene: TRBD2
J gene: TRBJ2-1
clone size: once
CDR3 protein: CASSSGRALNEQFF
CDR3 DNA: TGTGCCAGTTCCAGCGGGAGGGCCCTCAATGAGCAGTTCTTC

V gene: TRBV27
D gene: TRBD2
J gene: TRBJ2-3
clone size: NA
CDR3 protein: CASSLIGRRGTDTQYF
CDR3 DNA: TGTGCCAGCAGTTTAATCGGGAGGAGGGGCACAGATACGCAGTATTTT

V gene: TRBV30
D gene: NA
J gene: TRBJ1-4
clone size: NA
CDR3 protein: CAWSSQAGILFF
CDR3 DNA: TGTGCCTGGAGTTCCCAGGCCGGGATACTGTTTTTT

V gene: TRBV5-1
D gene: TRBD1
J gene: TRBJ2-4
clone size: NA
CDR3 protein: CASSSVPGQANGDIQYF
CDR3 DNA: TGCGCCAGCAGCTCAGTCCCGGGACAGGCAAACGGGGACATTCAGTACTTC

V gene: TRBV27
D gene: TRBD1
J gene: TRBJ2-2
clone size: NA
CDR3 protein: CASSLSGQLYTGELFF
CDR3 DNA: TGTGCCAGCAGTTTATCGGGACAGCTTTACACCGGGGAGCTGTTTTTT

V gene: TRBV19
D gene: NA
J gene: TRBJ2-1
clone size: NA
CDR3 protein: CASTRDLAGSEQFF
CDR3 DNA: TGTGCCAGTACGCGGGACCTGGCGGGTAGTGAGCAGTTCTTC

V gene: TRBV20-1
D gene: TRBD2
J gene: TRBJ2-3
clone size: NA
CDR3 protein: CSASEAGGGTDTQYF
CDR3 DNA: TGCAGTGCTAGTGAGGCGGGAGGAGGCACAGATACGCAGTATTTT

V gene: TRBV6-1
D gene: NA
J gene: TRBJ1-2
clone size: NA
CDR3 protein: CASSVRRGATSPNYGYTF
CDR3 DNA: TGTGCCAGCAGTGTCCGGCGGGGGGCGACGAGTCCAAACTATGGCTACACCTTC

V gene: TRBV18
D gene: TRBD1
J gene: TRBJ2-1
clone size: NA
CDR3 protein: CASSEGRGLNEQFF
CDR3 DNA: TGTGCCAGCTCCGAGGGCAGGGGGCTCAATGAGCAGTTCTTC

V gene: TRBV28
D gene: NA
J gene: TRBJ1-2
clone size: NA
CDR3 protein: CASRREPRGGLSYTF
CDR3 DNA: TGTGCCAGCAGAAGGGAGCCAAGGGGGGGCCTAAGCTACACCTTC

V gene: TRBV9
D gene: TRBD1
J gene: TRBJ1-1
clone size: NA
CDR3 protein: CASSETGLNTEAFF
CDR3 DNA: TGTGCCAGCAGCGAGACAGGGTTGAACACTGAAGCTTTCTTT

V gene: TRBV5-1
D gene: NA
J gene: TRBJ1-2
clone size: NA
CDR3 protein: CASSRDTANYGYTF
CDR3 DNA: TGCGCCAGCTCTCGGGACACGGCTAACTATGGCTACACCTTC

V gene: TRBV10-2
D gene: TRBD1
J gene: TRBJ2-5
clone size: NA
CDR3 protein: CASSGIPGQGYQETQYF
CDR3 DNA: TGCGCCAGCAGTGGAATCCCGGGACAGGGGTACCAAGAGACCCAGTACTTC

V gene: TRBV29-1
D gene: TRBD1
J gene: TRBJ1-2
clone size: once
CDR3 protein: CGAADRAGALYGYTF
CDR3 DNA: TGCGGGGCCGCGGACAGGGCCGGAGCTTTATATGGCTACACCTTC

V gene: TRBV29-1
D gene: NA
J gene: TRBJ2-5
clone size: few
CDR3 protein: CSVGRGETQYF
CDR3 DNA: TGCAGCGTCGGTCGTGGAGAGACCCAGTACTTC

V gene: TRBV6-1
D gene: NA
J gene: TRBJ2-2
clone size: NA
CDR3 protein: CASSALAGPNTGELFF
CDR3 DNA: TGTGCCAGCAGTGCGTTGGCGGGGCCGAACACCGGGGAGCTGTTTTTT

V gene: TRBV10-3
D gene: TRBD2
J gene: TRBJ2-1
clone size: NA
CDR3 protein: CAISESGLGRFEQFF
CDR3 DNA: TGTGCCATCAGTGAGTCTGGACTAGGAAGGTTTGAGCAGTTCTTC

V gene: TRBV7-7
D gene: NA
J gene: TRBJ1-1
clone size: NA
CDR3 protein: CASSLNGGTEAFF
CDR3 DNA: TGTGCTAGCAGCTTAAACGGGGGAACTGAAGCTTTCTTT

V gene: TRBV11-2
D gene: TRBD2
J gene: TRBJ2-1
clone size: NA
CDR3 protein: CASSRGLDNYNEQFF
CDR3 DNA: TGTGCCAGCAGCCGCGGACTAGACAACTACAATGAGCAGTTCTTC

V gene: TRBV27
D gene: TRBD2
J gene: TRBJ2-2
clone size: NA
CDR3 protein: CASSPPTSDWYGELFF
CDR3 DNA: TGTGCCAGCAGTCCCCCGACTAGCGATTGGTACGGGGAGCTGTTTTTT

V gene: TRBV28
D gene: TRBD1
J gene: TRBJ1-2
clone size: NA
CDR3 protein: CASSAGQGIGYTF
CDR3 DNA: TGTGCCAGCAGCGCAGGACAGGGGATCGGCTACACCTTC

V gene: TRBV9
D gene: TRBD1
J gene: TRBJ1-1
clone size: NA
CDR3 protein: CASSGTGVDEAFF
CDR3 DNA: TGTGCCAGCAGCGGCACAGGGGTGGATGAAGCTTTCTTT

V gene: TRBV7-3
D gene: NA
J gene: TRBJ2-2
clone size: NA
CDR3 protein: CASSLRAGELFF
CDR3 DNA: TGTGCCAGCAGCTTAAGGGCAGGGGAGCTGTTTTTT

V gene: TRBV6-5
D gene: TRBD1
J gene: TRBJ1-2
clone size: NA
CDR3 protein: CASSPRGQYGYTF
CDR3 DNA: TGTGCCAGCAGTCCTAGGGGGCAGTATGGCTACACCTTC

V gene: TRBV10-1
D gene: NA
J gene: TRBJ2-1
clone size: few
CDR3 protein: CASSELGVEFF
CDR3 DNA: TGCGCCAGCAGTGAGTTAGGGGTCGAGTTCTTC

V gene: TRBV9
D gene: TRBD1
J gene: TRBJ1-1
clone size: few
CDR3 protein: CASSVGHPGQGNTEAFF
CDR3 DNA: TGTGCCAGCAGCGTAGGTCATCCGGGACAGGGGAACACTGAAGCTTTCTTT

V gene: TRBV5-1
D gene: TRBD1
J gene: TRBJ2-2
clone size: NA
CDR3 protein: CASSRDRRNTGELFF
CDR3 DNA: TGCGCCAGCAGCCGGGACAGGAGGAACACCGGGGAGCTGTTTTTT

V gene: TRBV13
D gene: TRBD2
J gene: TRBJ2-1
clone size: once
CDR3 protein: CASSRGGVSEQFF
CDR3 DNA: TGTGCCAGCAGCCGGGGGGGAGTCTCGGAGCAGTTCTTC

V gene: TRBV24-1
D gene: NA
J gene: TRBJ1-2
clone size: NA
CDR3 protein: CATSRGANYGYTF
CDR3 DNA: TGTGCCACCAGCAGGGGCGCGAACTATGGCTACACCTTC

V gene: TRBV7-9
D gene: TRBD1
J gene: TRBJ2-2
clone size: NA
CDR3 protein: CASRTGTGFTGELFF
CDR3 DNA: TGTGCCAGCAGGACCGGGACAGGGTTCACCGGGGAGCTGTTTTTT

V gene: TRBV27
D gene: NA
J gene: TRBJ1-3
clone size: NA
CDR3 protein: CASSNQGPGNTIYF
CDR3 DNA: TGTGCCAGCAGTAATCAGGGCCCTGGAAACACCATATATTTT

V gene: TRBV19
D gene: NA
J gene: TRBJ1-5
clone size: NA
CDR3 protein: CASSTTVGSNQPQHF
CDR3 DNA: TGTGCCAGTAGTACCACAGTAGGGAGTAATCAGCCCCAGCATTTT

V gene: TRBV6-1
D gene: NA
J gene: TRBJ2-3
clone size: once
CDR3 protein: CASSEGVQRAQYF
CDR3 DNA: TGTGCCAGCAGTGAAGGGGTTCAGCGGGCGCAGTATTTT

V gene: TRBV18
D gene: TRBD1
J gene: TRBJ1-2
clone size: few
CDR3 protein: CASSRDRDRADGYTF
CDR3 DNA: TGTGCCAGCTCACGAGACCGGGACAGGGCGGATGGCTACACCTTC

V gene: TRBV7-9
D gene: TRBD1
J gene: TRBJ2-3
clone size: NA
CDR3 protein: CASSLSGQNTDTQYF
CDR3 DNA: TGTGCCAGCAGCCTATCGGGACAGAACACAGATACGCAGTATTTT

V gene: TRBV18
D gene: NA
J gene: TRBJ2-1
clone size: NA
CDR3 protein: CASSPPPGNEQFF
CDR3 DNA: TGTGCCAGCTCACCACCTCCCGGGAACGAGCAGTTCTTC

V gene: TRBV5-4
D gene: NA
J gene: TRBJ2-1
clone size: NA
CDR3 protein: CASSLAGTYNEQFF
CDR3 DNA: TGTGCCAGCAGCTTGGCCGGGACTTACAATGAGCAGTTCTTC

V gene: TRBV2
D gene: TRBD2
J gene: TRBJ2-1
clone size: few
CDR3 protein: CASCVETSGRANEQFF
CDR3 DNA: TGTGCCAGCTGCGTGGAGACTAGCGGGAGGGCCAATGAGCAGTTCTTC

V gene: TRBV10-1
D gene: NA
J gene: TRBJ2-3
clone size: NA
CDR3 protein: CASSRTSSDTQYF
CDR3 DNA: TGCGCCAGCTCCCGGACTTCCTCAGATACGCAGTATTTT

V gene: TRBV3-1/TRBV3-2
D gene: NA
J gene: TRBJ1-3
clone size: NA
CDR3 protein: CASSQGLRGGNTIYF
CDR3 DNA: TGTGCCAGCAGCCAAGGACTTAGGGGTGGAAACACCATATATTTT

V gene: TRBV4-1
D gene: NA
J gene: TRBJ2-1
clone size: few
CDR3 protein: CASSRDFNNEQFF
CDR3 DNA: TGCGCCAGCAGCCGGGACTTTAACAATGAGCAGTTCTTC

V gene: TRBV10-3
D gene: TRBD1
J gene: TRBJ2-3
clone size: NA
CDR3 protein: CATASGQISTDTQYF
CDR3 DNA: TGTGCCACAGCCTCGGGACAGATAAGCACAGATACGCAGTATTTT

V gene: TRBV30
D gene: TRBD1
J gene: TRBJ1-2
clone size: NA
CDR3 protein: CAWTLKGAGLNYGYTF
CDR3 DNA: TGTGCCTGGACTCTAAAGGGGGCAGGACTAAACTATGGCTACACCTTC

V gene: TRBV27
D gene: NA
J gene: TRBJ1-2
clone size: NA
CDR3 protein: CASSNRQGDYGYTF
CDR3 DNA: TGTGCCAGCAGTAACCGGCAGGGCGACTATGGCTACACCTTC